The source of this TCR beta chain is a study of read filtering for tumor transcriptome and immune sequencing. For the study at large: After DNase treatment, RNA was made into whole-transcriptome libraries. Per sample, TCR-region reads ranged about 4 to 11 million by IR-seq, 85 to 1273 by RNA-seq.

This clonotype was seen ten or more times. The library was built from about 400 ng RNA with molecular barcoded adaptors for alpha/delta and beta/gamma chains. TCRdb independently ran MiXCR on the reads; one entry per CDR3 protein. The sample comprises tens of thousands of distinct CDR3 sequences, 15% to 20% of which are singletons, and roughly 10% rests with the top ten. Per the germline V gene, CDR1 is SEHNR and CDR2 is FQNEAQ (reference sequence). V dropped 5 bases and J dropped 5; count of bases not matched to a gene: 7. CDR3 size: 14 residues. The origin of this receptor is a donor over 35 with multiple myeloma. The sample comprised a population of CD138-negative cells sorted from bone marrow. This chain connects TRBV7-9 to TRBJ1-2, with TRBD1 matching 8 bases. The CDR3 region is CASSQTGGDYGYTF. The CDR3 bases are TGTGCCAGCAGCCAAACAGGGGGAGATTATGGCTACACCTTC. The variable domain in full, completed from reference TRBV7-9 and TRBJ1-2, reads DTGVSQNPRHKITKRGQNVTFRCDPISEHNRLYWYRQTLGQGPEFLTYFQNEAQLEKSRLLSDRFSAERPKGSFSTLEIQRTEQGDSAMYLCASSQTGGDYGYTFGSGTRLTVV.